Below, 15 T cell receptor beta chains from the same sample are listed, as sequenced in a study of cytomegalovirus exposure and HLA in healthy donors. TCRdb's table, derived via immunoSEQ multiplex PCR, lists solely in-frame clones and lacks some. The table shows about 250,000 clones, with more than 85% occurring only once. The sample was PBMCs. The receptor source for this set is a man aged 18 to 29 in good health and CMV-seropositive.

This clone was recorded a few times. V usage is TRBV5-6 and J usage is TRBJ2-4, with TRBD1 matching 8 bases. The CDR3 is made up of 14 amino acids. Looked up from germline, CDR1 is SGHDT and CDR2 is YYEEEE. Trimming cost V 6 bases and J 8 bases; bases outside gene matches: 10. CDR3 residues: CASTGTGFEDIQYF. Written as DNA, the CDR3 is TGTGCCAGCACCGGGACAGGCTTCGAGGACATTCAGTACTTC.

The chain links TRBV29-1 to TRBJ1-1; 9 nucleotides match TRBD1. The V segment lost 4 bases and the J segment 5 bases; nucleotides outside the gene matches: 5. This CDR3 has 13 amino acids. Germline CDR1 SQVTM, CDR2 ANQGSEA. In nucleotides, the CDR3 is TGCAGCGTTGGGGGACAGGGTGGTACTGAAGCTTTCTTT. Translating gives CSVGGQGGTEAFF.

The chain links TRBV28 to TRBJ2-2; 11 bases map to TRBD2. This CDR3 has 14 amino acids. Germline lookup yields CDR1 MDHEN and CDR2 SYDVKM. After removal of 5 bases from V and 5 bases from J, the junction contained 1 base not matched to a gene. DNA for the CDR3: TGTGCCAGCAGTGGACTAGCGGGTACCGGGGAGCTGTTTTTT. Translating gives CASSGLAGTGELFF.

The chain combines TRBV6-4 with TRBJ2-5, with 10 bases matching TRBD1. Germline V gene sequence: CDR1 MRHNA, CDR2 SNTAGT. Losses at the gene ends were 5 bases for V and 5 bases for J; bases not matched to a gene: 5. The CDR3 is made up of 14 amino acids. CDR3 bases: TGTGCCAGCAGTAAGGGACAGGGGAGTGAGACCCAGTACTTC. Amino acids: CASSKGQGSETQYF.

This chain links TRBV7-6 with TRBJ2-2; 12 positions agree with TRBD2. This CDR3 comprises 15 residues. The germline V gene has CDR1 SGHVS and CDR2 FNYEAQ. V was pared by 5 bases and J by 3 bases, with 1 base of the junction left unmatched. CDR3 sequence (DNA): TGTGCCAGCAGCCGACTAGCGGGGGACACCGGGGAGCTGTTTTTT. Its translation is CASSRLAGDTGELFF.

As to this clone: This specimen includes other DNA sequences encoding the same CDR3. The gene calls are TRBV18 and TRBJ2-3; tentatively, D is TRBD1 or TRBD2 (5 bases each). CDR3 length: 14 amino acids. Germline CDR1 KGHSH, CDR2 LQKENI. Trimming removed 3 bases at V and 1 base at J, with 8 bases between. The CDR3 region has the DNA TGTGCCAGCTCACCCGGGACCCGCACAGATACGCAGTATTTT. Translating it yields CASSPGTRTDTQYF.

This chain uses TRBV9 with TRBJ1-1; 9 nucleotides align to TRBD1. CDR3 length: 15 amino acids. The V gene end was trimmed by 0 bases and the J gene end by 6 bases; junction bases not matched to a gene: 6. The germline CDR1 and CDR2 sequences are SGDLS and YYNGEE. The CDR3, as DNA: TGTGCCAGCAGCGTAGGTGGGACAGGGAAGTCTGAAGCTTTCTTT. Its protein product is CASSVGGTGKSEAFF. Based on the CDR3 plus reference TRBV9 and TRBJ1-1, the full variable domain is DSGVTQTPKHLITATGQRVTLRCSPRSGDLSVYWYQQSLDQGLQFLIQYYNGEERAKGNILERFSAQQFPDLHSELNLSSLELGDSALYFCASSVGGTGKSEAFFGQGTRLTVV.

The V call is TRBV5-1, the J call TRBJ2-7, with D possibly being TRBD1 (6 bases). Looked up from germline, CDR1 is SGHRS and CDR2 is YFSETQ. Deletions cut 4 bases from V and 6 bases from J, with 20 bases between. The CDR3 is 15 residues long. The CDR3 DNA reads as TGCGCCAGCAGCCCTACCGGGACAAGGGACGGCGAGCAGTACTTC. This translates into CASSPTGTRDGEQYF.

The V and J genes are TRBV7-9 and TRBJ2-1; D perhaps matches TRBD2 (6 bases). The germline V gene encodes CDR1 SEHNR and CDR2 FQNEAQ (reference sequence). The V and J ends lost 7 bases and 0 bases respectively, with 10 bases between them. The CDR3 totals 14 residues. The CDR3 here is CASKLGGSYNEQFF. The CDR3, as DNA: TGTGCCAGCAAGTTGGGGGGCTCCTACAATGAGCAGTTCTTC.

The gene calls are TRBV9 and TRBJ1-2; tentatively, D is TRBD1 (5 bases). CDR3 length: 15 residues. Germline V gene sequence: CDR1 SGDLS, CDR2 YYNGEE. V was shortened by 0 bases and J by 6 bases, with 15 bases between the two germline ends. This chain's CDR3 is CASSVAPGVLDGYTF. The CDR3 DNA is TGTGCCAGCAGCGTAGCTCCGGGGGTTTTGGATGGCTACACCTTC.

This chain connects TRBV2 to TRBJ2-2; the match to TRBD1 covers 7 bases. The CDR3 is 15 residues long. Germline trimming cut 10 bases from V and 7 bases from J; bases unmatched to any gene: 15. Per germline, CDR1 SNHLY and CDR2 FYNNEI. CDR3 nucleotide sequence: TGTGCCACAAGTTCGGGACAGATGGTTTTCGGGGAGCTGTTTTTT. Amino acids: CATSSGQMVFGELFF.

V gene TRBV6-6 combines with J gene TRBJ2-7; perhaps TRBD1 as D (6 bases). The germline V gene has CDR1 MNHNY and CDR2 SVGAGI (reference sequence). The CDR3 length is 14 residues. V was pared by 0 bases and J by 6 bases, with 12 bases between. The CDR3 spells CASSYSQGPFEQYF. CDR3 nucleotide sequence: TGTGCCAGCAGTTACTCACAGGGCCCCTTCGAGCAGTACTTC.

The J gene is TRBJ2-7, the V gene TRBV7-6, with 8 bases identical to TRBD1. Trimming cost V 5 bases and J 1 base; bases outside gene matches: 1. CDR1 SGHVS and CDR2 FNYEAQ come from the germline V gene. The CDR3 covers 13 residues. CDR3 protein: CASSRQGSYEQYF. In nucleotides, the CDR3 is TGTGCCAGCAGCCGACAGGGGTCCTACGAGCAGTACTTC.

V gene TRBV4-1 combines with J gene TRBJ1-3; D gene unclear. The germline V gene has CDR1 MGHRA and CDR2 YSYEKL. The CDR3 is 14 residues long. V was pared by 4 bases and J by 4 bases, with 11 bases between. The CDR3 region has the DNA TGCGCCAGCAGCCTAGTAGGGAGCGGAAACACCATATATTTT. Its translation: CASSLVGSGNTIYF.

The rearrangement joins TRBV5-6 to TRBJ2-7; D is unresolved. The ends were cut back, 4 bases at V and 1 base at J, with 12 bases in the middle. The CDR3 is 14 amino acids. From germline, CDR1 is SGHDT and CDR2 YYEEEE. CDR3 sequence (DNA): TGTGCCAGCAGCCACGGCGAGGCTTCCTACGAGCAGTACTTC. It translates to CASSHGEASYEQYF.